This TCR beta chain was obtained from a study of cytotoxic CD8 clonotypes in ibrutinib-treated CLL. Points from the study as a whole: Sampling of sustained-remission and progressing patients occurred at differing times.

The CDR3 extends over 19 amino acids. V lost 0 bases, J lost 0 bases, and 23 bases lay in between. Germline V CDR1 and CDR2: GTSNPN, SVGIG (reference sequence). The method was immunoSEQ multiplex PCR; TCRdb's version includes in-frame clones alone and lacks a portion of them. The sample records some 200,000 clones, approximately 68% being singletons. Of note for this clone: Its antigen is currently unknown.

The V gene is TRBV30, the J gene TRBJ2-5; tentative D call: TRBD2 (6 bases). The source material was PBMCs, sampled after 24 months of ibrutinib treatment. This clonotype originated in a human donor with chronic lymphocytic leukemia. The CDR3 nucleotides read TGTGCCTGGAGTGTGAGTTGGAGGGAGCAGGTCGCTTACCAAGAGACCCAGTACTTC. Translating it yields CAWSVSWREQVAYQETQYF.